This record looks at one T cell receptor beta chain sequence and its context. The antigen remains undetermined. The data derive from a study of T cell responses to AZD1222 COVID-19 vaccine. Study-wide results and limits: Donors, mostly white British, included more females; clonal diversity was possibly underestimated. Researchers report vaccine-associated CD4 TCRs spanning spike, with dominance at 160-218 and 743-854. Rises in breadth and depth of Spike-specific TCRs came after two AZD1222 doses. At study baseline, merely over 5 AZD1222 recipients were seropositive.

The V end was cut by 1 base, the J end by 2 bases, with 12 bases between. The CDR3 consists of 17 residues. Germline V lookup: CDR1 SEHNR, CDR2 FQNEAQ (reference sequence). Profiled with immunoSEQ multiplex PCR; TCRdb holds only in-frame clones, not every one. The sample lists approximately 110,000 clones; around 89% were seen once. The input for sequencing was peripheral blood, taken on day 0 of AZD1222 vaccination. This clonotype was sampled from an adult in good health. The chain recombines TRBV7-9 with TRBJ1-6; a possible D gene is TRBD1 (5 bases). The CDR3 DNA is TGTGCCAGCAGCTTAGGGGCCCCGGGGGCCTATAATTCACCCCTCCACTTT. Translated, it gives CASSLGAPGAYNSPLHF. Together with reference TRBV7-9 and TRBJ1-6, the CDR3 gives the full variable domain: DTGVSQNPRHKITKRGQNVTFRCDPISEHNRLYWYRQTLGQGPEFLTYFQNEAQLEKSRLLSDRFSAERPKGSFSTLEIQRTEQGDSAMYLCASSLGAPGAYNSPLHFGNGTRLTVT.